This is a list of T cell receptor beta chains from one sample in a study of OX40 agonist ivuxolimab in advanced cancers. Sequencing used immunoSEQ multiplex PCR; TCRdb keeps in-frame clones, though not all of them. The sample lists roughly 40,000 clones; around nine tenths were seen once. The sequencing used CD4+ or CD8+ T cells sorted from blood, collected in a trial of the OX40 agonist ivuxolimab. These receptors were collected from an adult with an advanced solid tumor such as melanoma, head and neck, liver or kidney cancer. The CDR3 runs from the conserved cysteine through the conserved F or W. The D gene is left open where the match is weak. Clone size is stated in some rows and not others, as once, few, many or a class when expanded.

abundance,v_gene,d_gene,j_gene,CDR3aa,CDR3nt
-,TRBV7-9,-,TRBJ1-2,CASNRELGIKSLNYGYTF,TGTGCCAGCAACCGCGAACTTGGGATTAAGTCCCTTAACTATGGCTACACCTTC
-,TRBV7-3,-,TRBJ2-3,CASSLAHYTDTQYF,TGTGCCAGCAGCTTAGCCCACTACACAGATACGCAGTATTTT
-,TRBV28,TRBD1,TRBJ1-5,CASRQTGRSNQPQHF,TGTGCCAGCAGACAGACAGGGCGAAGCAATCAGCCCCAGCATTTT
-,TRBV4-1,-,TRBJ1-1,CASSASRISAEAFF,TGCGCCAGCAGCGCCTCCAGGATTAGCGCTGAAGCTTTCTTT
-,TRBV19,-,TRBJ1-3,CASSIVAGPSSGNTIYF,TGTGCCAGTAGTATAGTCGCGGGCCCGAGCTCTGGAAACACCATATATTTT
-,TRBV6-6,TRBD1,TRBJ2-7,CASSEGTGGPYEQYF,TGTGCCAGCAGCGAAGGGACAGGGGGTCCCTACGAGCAGTACTTC
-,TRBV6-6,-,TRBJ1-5,CASSLQGPDQPQHF,TGTGCCAGCAGTTTACAGGGTCCCGATCAGCCCCAGCATTTT
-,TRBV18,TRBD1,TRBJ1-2,CASSPTGDYGYTF,TGTGCCAGCTCGCCAACAGGGGACTATGGCTACACCTTC
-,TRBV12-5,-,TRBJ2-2,CASGQGTGELFF,TGTGCTAGTGGCCAGGGAACCGGGGAGCTGTTTTTT
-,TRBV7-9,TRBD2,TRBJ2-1,CASSVRIAGVYNEQFF,TGTGCCAGCAGCGTAAGGATAGCGGGAGTCTACAATGAGCAGTTCTTC
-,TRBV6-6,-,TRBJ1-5,CASRSNQPQHF,TGTGCCAGCAGAAGCAATCAGCCCCAGCATTTT
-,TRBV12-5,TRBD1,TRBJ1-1,CASGLAGGDTEAFF,TGTGCTAGTGGTTTGGCAGGGGGGGACACTGAAGCTTTCTTT
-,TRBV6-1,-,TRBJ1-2,CASSEGGEYGYTF,TGTGCCAGCAGTGAAGGTGGGGAGTATGGCTACACCTTC
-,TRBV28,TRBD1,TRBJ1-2,CASRPGTALLGYTF,TGTGCCAGCAGACCCGGGACAGCTCTTTTAGGCTACACCTTC
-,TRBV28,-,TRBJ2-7,CASRSAPYEQYF,TGTGCCAGCAGATCGGCGCCCTACGAGCAGTACTTC
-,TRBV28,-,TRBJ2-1,CASSLERSYNEQFF,TGTGCCAGCAGTTTAGAGAGGTCCTACAATGAGCAGTTCTTC
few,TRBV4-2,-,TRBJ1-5,CASSHTTGRNQPQHF,TGTGCCAGCAGCCACACGACGGGGAGAAATCAGCCCCAGCATTTT
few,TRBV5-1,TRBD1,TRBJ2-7,CASSPGQGAIYEQYF,TGCGCCAGCAGCCCGGGACAGGGGGCAATCTACGAGCAGTACTTC
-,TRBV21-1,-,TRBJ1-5,CASSRDSTNQPQHF,TGTGCCAGCAGCAGGGACAGCACAAATCAGCCCCAGCATTTT
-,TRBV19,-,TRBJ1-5,CASSPRGSLNQPQHF,TGTGCCAGTAGTCCTCGGGGCAGCCTCAATCAGCCCCAGCATTTT
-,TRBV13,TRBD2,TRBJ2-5,CASSPNDLAGQETQYF,TGTGCCAGCAGCCCGAACGACCTAGCGGGCCAAGAGACCCAGTACTTC
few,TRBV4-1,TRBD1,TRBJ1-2,CASSQPQGAEGYTF,TGCGCCAGCAGCCAACCACAGGGGGCGGAAGGCTACACCTTC
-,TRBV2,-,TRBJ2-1,CASSEYNEQFF,TGTGCCAGCAGTGAGTACAATGAGCAGTTCTTC
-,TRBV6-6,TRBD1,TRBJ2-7,CASIRDRGKVYEQYF,TGTGCCAGCATTCGCGACAGGGGGAAAGTCTACGAGCAGTACTTC
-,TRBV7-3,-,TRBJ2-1,CASSRLVDRNEQFF,TGTGCCAGCAGCCGACTGGTGGATAGGAATGAGCAGTTCTTC
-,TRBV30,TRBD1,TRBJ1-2,CAWSVQGALGYTF,TGTGCCTGGAGTGTACAGGGGGCGCTTGGCTACACCTTC
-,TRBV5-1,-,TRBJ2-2,CASSTDGRLRELFF,TGCGCCAGCAGCACCGACGGCAGGCTACGGGAGCTGTTTTTT
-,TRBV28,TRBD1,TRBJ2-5,CASGQLGTAIQETQYF,TGTGCCAGCGGTCAACTAGGGACAGCAATACAAGAGACCCAGTACTTC
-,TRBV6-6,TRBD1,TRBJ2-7,CASSRPGQGRYEQYF,TGTGCCAGCAGTCGTCCGGGACAGGGTCGCTACGAGCAGTACTTC
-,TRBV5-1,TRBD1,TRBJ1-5,CASSTGTGGGQPQHF,TGCGCCAGCAGCACCGGGACAGGGGGAGGTCAGCCCCAGCATTTT
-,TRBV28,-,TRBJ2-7,CASSLGADASVYEQYF,TGTGCCAGCAGTTTAGGTGCAGATGCAAGCGTCTACGAGCAGTACTTC
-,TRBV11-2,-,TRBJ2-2,CASSSRTGELFF,TGTGCCAGCAGCTCAAGGACCGGGGAGCTGTTTTTT
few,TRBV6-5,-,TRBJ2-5,CASSRANQETQYF,TGTGCCAGCAGTCGAGCCAACCAAGAGACCCAGTACTTC
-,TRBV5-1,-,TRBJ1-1,CASSFEGGLGTEAFF,TGCGCCAGCAGCTTCGAAGGGGGACTTGGGACTGAAGCTTTCTTT
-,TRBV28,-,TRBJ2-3,CASPKVAGSTDTQYF,TGTGCCAGCCCTAAAGTGGCGGGGAGCACAGATACGCAGTATTTT
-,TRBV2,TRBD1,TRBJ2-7,CASWTGRTTYEQYF,TGTGCCAGCTGGACAGGAAGAACTACCTACGAGCAGTACTTC
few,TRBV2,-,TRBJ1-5,CASSPLGVGNQPQHF,TGTGCCAGCAGTCCCCTCGGGGTTGGCAATCAGCCCCAGCATTTT
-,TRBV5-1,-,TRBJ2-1,CASSLGGNEQFF,TGCGCCAGCAGCTTGGGGGGAAATGAGCAGTTCTTC
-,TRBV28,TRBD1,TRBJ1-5,CASSAYGQGRGQPQHF,TGTGCCAGCAGTGCATACGGACAGGGTCGGGGTCAGCCCCAGCATTTT
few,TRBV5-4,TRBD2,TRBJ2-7,CASSRGGTSVGEQYF,TGTGCCAGCAGCCGCGGCGGTACTAGCGTTGGCGAGCAGTACTTC
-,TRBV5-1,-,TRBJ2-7,CASSLVGMRDSSYEQYF,TGCGCCAGCAGCTTAGTGGGGATGCGGGACAGCTCCTACGAGCAGTACTTC
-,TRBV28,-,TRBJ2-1,CASSFVGGQYNEQFF,TGTGCCAGCAGTTTCGTGGGGGGGCAGTACAATGAGCAGTTCTTC
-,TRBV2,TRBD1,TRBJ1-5,CASTRTGANQPQHF,TGTGCCAGCACCCGGACAGGGGCCAATCAGCCCCAGCATTTT
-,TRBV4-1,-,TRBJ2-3,CASSLGRAADTQYF,TGCGCCAGCAGCCTAGGAAGGGCGGCAGATACGCAGTATTTT
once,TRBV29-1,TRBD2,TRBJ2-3,CSVAGLAGVGSITDTQYF,TGCAGCGTTGCTGGGCTAGCGGGAGTGGGTTCAATTACAGATACGCAGTATTTT
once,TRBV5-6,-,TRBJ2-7,CASSRAGQTYEQYF,TGTGCCAGCAGCCGGGCCGGCCAGACCTACGAGCAGTACTTC
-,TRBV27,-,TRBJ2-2,CASSLSGPSFSRVGELFF,TGTGCCAGCAGTTTATCGGGACCTTCATTTTCCCGTGTTGGGGAGCTGTTTTTT
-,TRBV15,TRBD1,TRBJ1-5,CATSRDPHRGQGQPQHF,TGTGCCACCAGCAGAGACCCACACAGGGGGCAGGGTCAGCCCCAGCATTTT
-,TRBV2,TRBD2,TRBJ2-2,CASSARTSGRPANTGELFF,TGTGCCAGCAGTGCCAGGACTAGCGGGAGGCCCGCGAACACCGGGGAGCTGTTTTTT
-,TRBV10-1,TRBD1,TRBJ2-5,CASSGTGQGDSETQYF,TGCGCCAGCAGTGGGACTGGACAGGGGGATAGCGAGACCCAGTACTTC
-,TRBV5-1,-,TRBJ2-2,CASSLLFRGNTGELFF,TGCGCCAGCAGCTTGTTGTTCAGGGGGAACACCGGGGAGCTGTTTTTT
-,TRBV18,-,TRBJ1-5,CASSRTRADQPQHF,TGTGCCAGCTCGAGGACAAGGGCCGACCAGCCCCAGCATTTT
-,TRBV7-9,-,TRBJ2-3,CASSLSGSTDTQYF,TGTGCCAGCAGCCTTAGCGGTTCCACAGATACGCAGTATTTT
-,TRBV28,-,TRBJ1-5,CASSLVLSNQPQHF,TGTGCCAGCAGTTTAGTTCTGAGCAATCAGCCCCAGCATTTT
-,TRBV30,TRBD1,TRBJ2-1,CAWRAGTGQVGSYNEQFF,TGTGCCTGGAGAGCAGGAACAGGACAGGTCGGCTCCTACAATGAGCAGTTCTTC